This TCR beta chain was obtained from a study of blood T cell repertoires in COVID-19 (TCRdb year 2020). Broadly, across the study: Samples from collaborators originated in the United States, Italy and Spain and spanned both the acute and convalescent phases of COVID-19. The material from the prospective study consisted of cDNA or gDNA derived from T cells, B-cell-depleted T cells, or PBMCs. Deeply sampled blood TCRbeta repertoires from subjects exposed to, actively infected with, or recovered from COVID-19 were included in the dataset. The repertoires were made available in a free public database intended to serve as a resource for research on the immune response to SARS-CoV-2. Samples were obtained from the ongoing ImmuneRACE study (first 160 participants) and from some 1,200 subjects provided by 6 global collaborators. Nearly every sample came with metadata listing a de-identified subject ID, COVID-19 status, age in years and sex. Where available, HLA class I and class II types were obtained from metadata supplied by the sample provider rather than from assay-based typing.

Participants in the prospective study were aged roughly 18 to 100 years, lived in about two dozen United States geographic areas, and enrolled through a virtual design. In the prospective study, cohorts were assigned on the basis of participant-reported clinical history obtained from a screening survey and a study questionnaire. In the prospective study, whole blood, serum and a nasopharyngeal or oropharyngeal swab were collected from each participant by mobile phlebotomists. Additional blood draws and questionnaires over a roughly two-month period could optionally be provided by prospective study participants. Before DNA extraction, prospective study blood samples were shipped either frozen or at room temperature. TCRbeta CDR3 regions were amplified from genomic DNA by means of the immunoSEQ Assay, a bias-controlled multiplex PCR. The paper's data handling went like this. The number of nucleated cells in each sample was estimated by amplification of reference gene primers within the assay. To quantify the absolute abundance of each unique TCRbeta CDR3 rearrangement, sequence reads were collapsed and filtered. For each sample, productive Simpson clonality was calculated as the square root of Simpson's diversity index across productive rearrangements. The table was pulled from immuneACCESS by TCRdb, which kept in-frame rearrangements only. Such tables lose some clones; where checked, under half of the loss comes from unresolved V genes, and the rest has no known cause. V and J calls plus clone size are reproduced from that table; the DNA served to infer D and trimming. The sample data list 300,000 to 400,000 clones, and 88% of these were observed just once. The leading ten clones occupy around 0.91% of the sample.

Concerning this clone: Its cognate antigen has yet to be identified. Base qualities were left out, and no much larger clone turns up one base away.

The study at large found these results: How much clinical and demographic metadata was included differed by source and by participant, and the metadata was provided uncurated.

The CDR3 measures 16 amino acids from cysteine to phenylalanine. The read is trimmed to its CDR3 DNA, 48 bases read in frame from base 1. The germline V gene yields KGHSH for CDR1 and LQKENI for CDR2. For this chain, trimming is 2 bases at the V end and 5 bases at the J end, and the number of junction bases without a gene match is 5. The TCR originated in a woman under 40 with acute COVID-19. Sequencing was performed on PBMCs or T cells enriched from blood (not recorded which). The chain was built from TRBV18 and TRBJ2-2; 10 bases in the middle match TRBD1. The DNA sequence is given as TGTGCCAGCTCACCAAGGGACAGGGGATCGACCGGGGAGCTGTTTTTT. Its product reads: CASSPRDRGSTGELFF.